The rows below give T cell receptor beta chains drawn from one sample of a study of blood T cell repertoires in COVID-19. This table comes from immunoSEQ multiplex PCR, and its TCRdb copy is limited to in-frame clones, with some not included. This table has fewer than 300,000 clones, over 75% appearing once. Material: peripheral blood. The receptors shown here come from a man between 45 and 60 years old with active or convalescent COVID-19. CDR3s include the opening cysteine and the closing phenylalanine or tryptophan. A D gene is named only where the DNA matches it firmly. Not all rows give a size; the values are once, few, many and, for expanded clones, a class.

size	J	D	V	DNA	CDR3
NA	TRBJ2-7	TRBD1	TRBV9	TGTGCCAGCAGCCCCTCAACCGGGACAGGGGGACACGAGCAGTACTTC	CASSPSTGTGGHEQYF
NA	TRBJ2-3	TRBD2	TRBV3-1/TRBV3-2	TGTGCCAGCAGCCAAGCCAGCGGGAGTAATACGCAGTATTTT	CASSQASGSNTQYF
once	TRBJ2-7	TRBD1	TRBV27	TGTGCCAGCAGACGGACAGGGGGCGGGTACGAGCAGTACTTC	CASRRTGGGYEQYF
once	TRBJ1-2	TRBD1	TRBV25-1	TGTGCCAGCAGCCTACGGACAGGGAACTATGGCTACACCTTC	CASSLRTGNYGYTF
NA	TRBJ2-5	TRBD2	TRBV7-2	TGTGCCAGCAGCCAAAGGGGACTAGAAGAGACCCAGTACTTC	CASSQRGLEETQYF
NA	TRBJ2-2	TRBD1	TRBV10-3	TGTGCCATCAGTGACGGGACAGGTCGGAGCACCGGGGAGCTGTTTTTT	CAISDGTGRSTGELFF
NA	TRBJ2-5	TRBD1	TRBV19	TGTGCCAGTCACGGACAGGGCTTAGGAGAAGAGACCCAGTACTTC	CASHGQGLGEETQYF
NA	TRBJ1-1	TRBD1	TRBV5-4	TGTGCCAGCAGCCCCCGGACAGGGGCTACTGAAGCTTTCTTT	CASSPRTGATEAFF
NA	TRBJ1-1	NA	TRBV5-4	TGTGCCAGCAGCTCTCCACAGGGCAACACTGAAGCTTTCTTT	CASSSPQGNTEAFF
NA	TRBJ2-7	NA	TRBV5-1	TGCGCCAGCAGCTTGATCCCCACAGGGTTCTCCACTGGCGAGCAGTACTTC	CASSLIPTGFSTGEQYF
few	TRBJ2-3	NA	TRBV27	TGTGCCAGCAAGGTCCCCGCTGCAGGGGGGACAGATACGCAGTATTTT	CASKVPAAGGTDTQYF
NA	TRBJ2-7	NA	TRBV30	TGTGCCTGGGGGGACAACCCGTCCTACGAGCAGTACTTC	CAWGDNPSYEQYF
NA	TRBJ2-5	NA	TRBV7-9	TGTGCCAGCAGTTTTTACGGACAGTCGAGGGAGACCCAGTACTTC	CASSFYGQSRETQYF
once	TRBJ2-3	NA	TRBV4-1	TGCGCCAGCAGCCAAGTTGAGTCGGGTACGCAGTATTTT	CASSQVESGTQYF
once	TRBJ2-1	NA	TRBV7-5	TGTGTCCCTAGGGTCACTAGCAGCAATGAGCAGTTCTTC	CVPRVTSSNEQFF
NA	TRBJ1-2	TRBD1	TRBV13	TGTGCCAGCAGCTTAGTCACAGGGGAAAATGGCTACACCTTC	CASSLVTGENGYTF
NA	TRBJ1-1	NA	TRBV2	TGTGCCAGCAGTAGCACCAGGGTGAACACTGAAGCTTTCTTT	CASSSTRVNTEAFF
once	TRBJ1-2	NA	TRBV29-1	TGCAGCGTCTTACGGGACATAAGTATTGGGTACACCTTC	CSVLRDISIGYTF
NA	TRBJ2-1	TRBD2	TRBV7-8	TGTGCCAGCAGCCCCGGTGGGCGCGGGGGCTCCTACAATGAGCAGTTCTTC	CASSPGGRGGSYNEQFF
NA	TRBJ2-2	TRBD1	TRBV4-1	TGCGCCAGCAGCCAAAACCAGCCGGGACAGGGTCCTACTAACACCGGGGAGCTGTTTTTT	CASSQNQPGQGPTNTGELFF
NA	TRBJ2-7	TRBD2	TRBV5-4	TGTGCCAGCAGCCAGGCGGGGGGGTACGAGCAGTACTTC	CASSQAGGYEQYF
NA	TRBJ2-7	TRBD1	TRBV4-1	TGCGCCAGCAGCCAGGGGGTGGGACAGGCGGAGTACTTC	CASSQGVGQAEYF
NA	TRBJ1-1	NA	TRBV4-2	TGTGCCAGCAGCCAAGAAAACAGGCTGAACACTGAAGCTTTCTTT	CASSQENRLNTEAFF
NA	TRBJ2-3	NA	TRBV5-4	TGTGCCAGCAGCGGCGGACAAATAAGCACAGATACGCAGTATTTT	CASSGGQISTDTQYF
NA	TRBJ2-1	TRBD2	TRBV19	TGTGCCAGTAGTATAGATCAAGCGGGAGGGTACAATGAGCAGTTCTTC	CASSIDQAGGYNEQFF
NA	TRBJ2-2	TRBD1	TRBV15	TGTGCCACCAGCAGAGTAAAGGGGGCCAGTAACACCGGGGAGCTGTTTTTT	CATSRVKGASNTGELFF
NA	TRBJ1-1	NA	TRBV6-5	TGTGCCACTCAGAGAGGGAAAAGGGACACTGAAGCTTTCTTT	CATQRGKRDTEAFF